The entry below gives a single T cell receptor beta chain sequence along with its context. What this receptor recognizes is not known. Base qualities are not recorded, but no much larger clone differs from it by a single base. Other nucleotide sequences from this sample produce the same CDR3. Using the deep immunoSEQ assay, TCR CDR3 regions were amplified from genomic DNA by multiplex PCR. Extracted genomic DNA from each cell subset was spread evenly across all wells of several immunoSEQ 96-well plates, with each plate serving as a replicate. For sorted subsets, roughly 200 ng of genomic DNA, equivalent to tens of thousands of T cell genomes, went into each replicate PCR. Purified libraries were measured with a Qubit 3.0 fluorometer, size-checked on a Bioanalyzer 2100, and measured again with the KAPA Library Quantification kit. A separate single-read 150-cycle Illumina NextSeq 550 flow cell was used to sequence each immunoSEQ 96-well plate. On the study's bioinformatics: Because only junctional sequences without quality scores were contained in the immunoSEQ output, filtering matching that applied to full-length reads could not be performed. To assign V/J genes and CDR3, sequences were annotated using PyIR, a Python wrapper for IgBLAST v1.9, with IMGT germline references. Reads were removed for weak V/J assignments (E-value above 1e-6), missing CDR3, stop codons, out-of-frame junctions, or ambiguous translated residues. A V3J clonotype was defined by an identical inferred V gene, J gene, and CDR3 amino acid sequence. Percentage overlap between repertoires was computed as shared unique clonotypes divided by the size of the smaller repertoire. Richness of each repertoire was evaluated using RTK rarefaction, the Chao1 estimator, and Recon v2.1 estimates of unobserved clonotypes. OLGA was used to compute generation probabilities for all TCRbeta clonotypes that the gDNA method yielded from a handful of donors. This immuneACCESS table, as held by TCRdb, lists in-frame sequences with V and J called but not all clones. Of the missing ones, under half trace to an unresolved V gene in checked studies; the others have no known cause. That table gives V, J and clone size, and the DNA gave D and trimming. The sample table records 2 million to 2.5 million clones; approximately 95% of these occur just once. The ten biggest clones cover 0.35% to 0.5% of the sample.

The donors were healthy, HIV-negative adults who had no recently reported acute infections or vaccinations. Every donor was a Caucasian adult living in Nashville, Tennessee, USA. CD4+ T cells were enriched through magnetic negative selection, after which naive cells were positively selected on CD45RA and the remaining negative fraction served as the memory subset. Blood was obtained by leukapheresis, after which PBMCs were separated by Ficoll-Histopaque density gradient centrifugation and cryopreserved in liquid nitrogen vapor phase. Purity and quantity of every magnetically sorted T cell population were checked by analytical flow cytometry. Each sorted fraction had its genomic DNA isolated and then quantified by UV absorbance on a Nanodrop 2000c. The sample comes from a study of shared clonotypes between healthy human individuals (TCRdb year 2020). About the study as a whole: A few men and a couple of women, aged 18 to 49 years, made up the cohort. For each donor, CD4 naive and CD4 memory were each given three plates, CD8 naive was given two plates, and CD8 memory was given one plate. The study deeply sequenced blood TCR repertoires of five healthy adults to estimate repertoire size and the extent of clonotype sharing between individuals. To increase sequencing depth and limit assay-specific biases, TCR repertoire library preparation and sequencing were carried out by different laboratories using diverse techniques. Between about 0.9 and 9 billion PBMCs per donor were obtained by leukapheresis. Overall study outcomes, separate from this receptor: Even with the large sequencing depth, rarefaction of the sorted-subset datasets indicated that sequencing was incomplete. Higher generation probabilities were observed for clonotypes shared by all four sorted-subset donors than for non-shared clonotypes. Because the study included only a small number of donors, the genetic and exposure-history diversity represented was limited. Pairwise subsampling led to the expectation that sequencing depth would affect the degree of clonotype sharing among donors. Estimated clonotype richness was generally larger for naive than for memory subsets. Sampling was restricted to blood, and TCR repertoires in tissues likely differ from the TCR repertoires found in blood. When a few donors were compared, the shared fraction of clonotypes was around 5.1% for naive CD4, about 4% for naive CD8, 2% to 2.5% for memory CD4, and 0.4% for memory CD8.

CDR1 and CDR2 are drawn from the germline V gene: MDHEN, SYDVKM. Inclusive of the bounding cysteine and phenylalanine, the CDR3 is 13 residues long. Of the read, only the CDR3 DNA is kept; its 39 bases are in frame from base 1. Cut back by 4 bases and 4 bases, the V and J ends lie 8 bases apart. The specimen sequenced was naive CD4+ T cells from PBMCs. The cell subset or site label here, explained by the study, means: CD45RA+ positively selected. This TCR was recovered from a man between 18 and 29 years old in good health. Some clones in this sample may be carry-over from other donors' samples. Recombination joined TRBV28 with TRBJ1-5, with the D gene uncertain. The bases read TGTGCCAGCAGTTCCCCTAGTAATCAGCCCCAGCATTTT. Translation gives CASSSPSNQPQHF.